This TCR beta chain was recorded in a study of beta chain features in type 1 diabetes. About the study: Examined across all samples were roughly 110,000,000 sorted cells.

Germline values: CDR1 MNHEY, CDR2 SMNVEV (reference sequence). V was trimmed by 6 bases and J by 1 base, leaving 12 bases between them. CDR3 length: 15 amino acids. On average, the one heparinised blood draw given by each donor was about 116 mL. Expressed TCRB transcripts were sequenced because the entire RNA isolate underwent reverse transcription. Assay used: immunoSEQ multiplex PCR; TCRdb lists only in-frame clones, some missing. The sample lists 600,000 to 650,000 clones; roughly a sixth were seen once. Overall study results and limits: A greater similarity of naive, central memory and Treg TCRB repertoires was seen among patients than among healthy donors.

Worth noting for this clone: As yet, its antigen is unknown.

The rearrangement joins TRBV27 to TRBJ2-2; the D gene is possibly TRBD1 (5 bases). This clonotype was obtained from a man between 18 and 35 years old in good health. The sequenced sample consisted of naive CD4+ T cells from blood. CDR3 loop: CASSLDRLNTGELFF. For the CDR3, the DNA is TGTGCCAGCAGCCTAGACAGACTGAACACCGGGGAGCTGTTTTTT.